The present T cell receptor beta chain was sequenced within a study of cytomegalovirus exposure and HLA in healthy donors. V shed 2 bases and J 10 bases; nucleotides not matched to a gene: 11. This CDR3 has 15 amino acids. Germline-derived CDR1 and CDR2 are SGHRS and YFSETQ. Of note for this clone: What it binds is not known.

The study, taken as a whole, reports: It is likely that the observed cluster of highly shared sequence variants was a sequencing artifact.

Vbeta (60) and Jbeta (13) primers were used in the PCR. Here immunoSEQ multiplex PCR was the method, and the copy in TCRdb shows in-frame clones only, minus some. The table includes 83,000 or so clones, around 76% detected once. The sequence came from a man aged 30 to 45 in good health and CMV-seropositive. The chain couples TRBV5-1 to TRBJ2-1, with 8 bases lining up with TRBD1. What was sequenced was PBMCs. CDR3 DNA: TGCGCCAGCAGCTTATTGGGGACAGGTGGGTACGAGCAGTTCTTC. It translates to CASSLLGTGGYEQFF.